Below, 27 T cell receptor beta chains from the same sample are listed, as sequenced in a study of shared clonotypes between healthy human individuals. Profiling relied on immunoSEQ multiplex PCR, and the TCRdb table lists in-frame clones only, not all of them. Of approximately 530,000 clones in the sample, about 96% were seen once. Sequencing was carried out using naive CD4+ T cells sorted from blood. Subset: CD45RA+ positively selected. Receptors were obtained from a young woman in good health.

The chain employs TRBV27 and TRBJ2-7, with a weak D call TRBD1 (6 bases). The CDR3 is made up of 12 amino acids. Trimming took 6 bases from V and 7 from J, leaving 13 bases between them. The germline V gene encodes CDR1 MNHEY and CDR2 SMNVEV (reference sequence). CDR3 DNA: TGTGCCAGCAGCGGTAAGAGGGGGGAGCAGTACTTC. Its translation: CASSGKRGEQYF.

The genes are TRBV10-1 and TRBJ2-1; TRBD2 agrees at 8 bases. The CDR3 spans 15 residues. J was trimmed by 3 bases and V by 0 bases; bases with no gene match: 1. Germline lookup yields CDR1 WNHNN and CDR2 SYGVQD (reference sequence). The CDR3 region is CASSESGTSYNEQFF. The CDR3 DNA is TGCGCCAGCAGTGAGTCCGGGACTAGCTACAATGAGCAGTTCTTC.

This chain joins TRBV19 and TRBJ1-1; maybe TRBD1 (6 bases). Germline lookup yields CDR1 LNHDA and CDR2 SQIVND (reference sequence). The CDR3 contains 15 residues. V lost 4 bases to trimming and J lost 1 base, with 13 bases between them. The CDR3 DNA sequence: TGTGCCAGTAGTACGGGGGCCTCCCGGAACACTGAAGCTTTCTTT. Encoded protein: CASSTGASRNTEAFF.

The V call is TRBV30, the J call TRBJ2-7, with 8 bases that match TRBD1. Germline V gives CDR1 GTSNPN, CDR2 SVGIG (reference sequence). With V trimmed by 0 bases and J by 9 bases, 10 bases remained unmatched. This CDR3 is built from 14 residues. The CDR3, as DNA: TGTGCCTGGAGTGTAACGGACAGGGTCTCCGGGCAGTACTTC. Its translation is CAWSVTDRVSGQYF. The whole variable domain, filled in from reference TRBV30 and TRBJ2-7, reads SQTIHQWPATLVQPVGSPLSLECTVEGTSNPNLYWYRQAAGRGLQLLFYSVGIGQISSEVPQNLSASRPQDRQFILSSKKLLLSDSGFYLCAWSVTDRVSGQYFGPGTRLTVT.

CDR3 protein: CAQQITSRDNEQFF. In DNA form, the CDR3 reads TGTGCCCAGCAGATAACTAGTCGGGACAATGAGCAGTTCTTC. The chain recombines TRBV11-2 with TRBJ2-1; a weak D match, TRBD2 (5 bases). V gave up 11 bases and J gave up 5 bases, with 19 bases separating them. Germline V gene data show CDR1 as SGHAT and CDR2 as FQNNGV. This CDR3 region has 14 residues. Full variable domain (outside the CDR3, taken from reference TRBV11-2 and TRBJ2-1): EAGVAQSPRYKIIEKRQSVAFWCNPISGHATLYWYQQILGQGPKLLIQFQNNGVVDDSQLPKDRFSAERLKGVDSTLKIQPAKLEDSAVYLCAQQITSRDNEQFFGPGTRLTVL.

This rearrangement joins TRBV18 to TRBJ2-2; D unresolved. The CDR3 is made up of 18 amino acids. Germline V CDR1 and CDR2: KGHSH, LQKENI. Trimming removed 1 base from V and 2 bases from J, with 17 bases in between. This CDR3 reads CASSPRPPTNDNTGELFF. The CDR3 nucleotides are TGTGCCAGCTCACCACGCCCACCTACGAACGATAACACCGGGGAGCTGTTTTTT.

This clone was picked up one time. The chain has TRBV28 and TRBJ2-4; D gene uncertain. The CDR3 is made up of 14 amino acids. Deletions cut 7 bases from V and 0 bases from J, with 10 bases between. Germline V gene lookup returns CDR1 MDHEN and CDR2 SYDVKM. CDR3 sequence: CASKASLAKNIQYF. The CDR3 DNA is TGTGCCAGCAAGGCCTCCCTAGCCAAAAACATTCAGTACTTC.

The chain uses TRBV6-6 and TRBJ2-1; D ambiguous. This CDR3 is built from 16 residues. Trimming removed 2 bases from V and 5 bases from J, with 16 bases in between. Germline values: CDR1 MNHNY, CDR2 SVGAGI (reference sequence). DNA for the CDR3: TGTGCCAGCAGTTACGGGATGGAACGGGCTAACAATGAGCAGTTCTTC. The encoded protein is CASSYGMERANNEQFF.

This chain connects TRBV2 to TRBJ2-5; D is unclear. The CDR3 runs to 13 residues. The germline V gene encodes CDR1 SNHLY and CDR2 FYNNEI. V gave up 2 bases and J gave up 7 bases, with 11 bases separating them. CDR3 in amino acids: CASSEPLARTQYF. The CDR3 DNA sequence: TGTGCCAGCAGTGAACCGCTTGCAAGGACCCAGTACTTC.

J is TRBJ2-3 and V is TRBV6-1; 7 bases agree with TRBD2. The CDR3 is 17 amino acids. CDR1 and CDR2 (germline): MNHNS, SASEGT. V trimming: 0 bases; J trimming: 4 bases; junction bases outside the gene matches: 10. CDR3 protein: CASSEAVWREPPDTQYF. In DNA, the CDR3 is TGTGCCAGCAGTGAAGCGGTCTGGCGGGAGCCCCCAGATACGCAGTATTTT.

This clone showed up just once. The CDR3 loop reads CASSLLKWGRNYGYTF. CDR3 nucleotide sequence: TGTGCCAGCAGTTTATTAAAGTGGGGGCGAAACTATGGCTACACCTTC. The chain couples TRBV28 to TRBJ1-2; D may be TRBD1 (6 bases). CDR3 length: 16 residues. Germline V gene sequence: CDR1 MDHEN, CDR2 SYDVKM. Between the trimmed V and J ends, which lost 1 base and 2 bases, there was a span of 14 bases.

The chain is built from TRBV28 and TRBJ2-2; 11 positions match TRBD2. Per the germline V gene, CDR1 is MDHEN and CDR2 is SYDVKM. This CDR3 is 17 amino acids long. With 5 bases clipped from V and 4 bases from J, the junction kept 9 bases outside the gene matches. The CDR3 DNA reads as TGTGCCAGCAGTATAACTAGCGGGAGACGAGGCACCGGGGAGCTGTTTTTT. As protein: CASSITSGRRGTGELFF.

The CDR3 spells CAITDGFTDTQYF. The CDR3 bases are TGTGCCATCACGGACGGATTCACAGATACGCAGTATTTT. V and J are TRBV10-3 and TRBJ2-3; D not resolved. The germline V gene has CDR1 ENHRY and CDR2 SYGVKD. Trimming cost V 7 bases and J 2 bases, with 10 bases left between them. The CDR3 is 13 amino acids.

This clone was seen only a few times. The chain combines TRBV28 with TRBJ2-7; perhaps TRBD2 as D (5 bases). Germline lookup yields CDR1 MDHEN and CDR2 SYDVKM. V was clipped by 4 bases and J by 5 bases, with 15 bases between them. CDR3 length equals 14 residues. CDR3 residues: CASSSAAGVDEQYF. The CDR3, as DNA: TGTGCCAGCAGTTCAGCGGCTGGGGTTGACGAGCAGTACTTC.

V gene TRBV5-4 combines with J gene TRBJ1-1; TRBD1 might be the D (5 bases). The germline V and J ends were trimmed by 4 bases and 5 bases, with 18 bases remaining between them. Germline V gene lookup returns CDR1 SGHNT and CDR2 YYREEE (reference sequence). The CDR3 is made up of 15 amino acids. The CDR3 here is CASSRTPQGSTEAFF. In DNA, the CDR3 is TGTGCCAGCAGCCGGACTCCGCAGGGTAGTACTGAAGCTTTCTTT. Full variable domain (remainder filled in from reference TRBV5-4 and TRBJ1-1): ETGVTQSPTHLIKTRGQQVTLRCSSQSGHNTVSWYQQALGQGPQFIFQYYREEENGRGNFPPRFSGLQFPNYSSELNVNALELDDSALYLCASSRTPQGSTEAFFGQGTRLTVV.

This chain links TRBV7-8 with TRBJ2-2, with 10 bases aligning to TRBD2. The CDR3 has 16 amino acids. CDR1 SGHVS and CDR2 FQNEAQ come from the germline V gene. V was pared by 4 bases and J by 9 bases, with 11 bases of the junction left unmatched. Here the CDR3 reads CASSSRLAGRDRELFF. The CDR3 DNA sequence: TGTGCCAGCAGCTCCCGACTAGCGGGCCGTGACCGGGAGCTGTTTTTT.

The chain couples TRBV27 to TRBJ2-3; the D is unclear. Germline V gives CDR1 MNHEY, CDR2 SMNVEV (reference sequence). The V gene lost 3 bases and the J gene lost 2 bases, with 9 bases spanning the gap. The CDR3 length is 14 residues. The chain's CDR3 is CASSLAGTTDTQYF. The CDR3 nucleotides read TGTGCCAGCAGTTTGGCCGGAACCACAGATACGCAGTATTTT.

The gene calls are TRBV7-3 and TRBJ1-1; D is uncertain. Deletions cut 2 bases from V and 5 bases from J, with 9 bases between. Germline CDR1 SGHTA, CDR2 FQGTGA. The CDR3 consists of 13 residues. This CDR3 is CASSLQRETEAFF. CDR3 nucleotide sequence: TGTGCCAGCAGCTTACAAAGGGAGACTGAAGCTTTCTTT.

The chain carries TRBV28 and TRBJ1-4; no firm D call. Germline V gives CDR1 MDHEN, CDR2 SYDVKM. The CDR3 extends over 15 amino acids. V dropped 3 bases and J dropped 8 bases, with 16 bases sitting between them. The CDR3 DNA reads TGTGCCAGCAGTTTTTCCTTTGGCACGCAAGAAAAACTGTTTTTT. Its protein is CASSFSFGTQEKLFF.

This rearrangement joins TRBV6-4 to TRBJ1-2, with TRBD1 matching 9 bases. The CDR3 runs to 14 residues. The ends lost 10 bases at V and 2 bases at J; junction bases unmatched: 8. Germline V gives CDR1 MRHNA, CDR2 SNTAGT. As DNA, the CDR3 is TGTGCCACCCGACGGGGACAGGGAAACTATGGCTACACCTTC. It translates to CATRRGQGNYGYTF.

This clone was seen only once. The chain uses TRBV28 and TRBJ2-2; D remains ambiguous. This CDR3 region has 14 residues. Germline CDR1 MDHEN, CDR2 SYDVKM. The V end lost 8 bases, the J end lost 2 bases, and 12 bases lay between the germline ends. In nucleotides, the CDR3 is TGTGCCAGCGTCAAAGGCGGTAACACCGGGGAGCTGTTTTTT. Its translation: CASVKGGNTGELFF.

CDR3 protein: CASSFFGRPGNTGANVLTF. CDR3 bases: TGTGCCAGCAGTTTTTTTGGGCGGCCAGGGAATACTGGGGCCAACGTCCTGACTTTC. The chain combines TRBV27 with TRBJ2-6; TRBD1 might be the D (5 bases). Trimming stripped 3 bases from V and 2 bases from J, with 20 bases between. The V gene's germline CDR1 is MNHEY and CDR2 SMNVEV (reference sequence). The CDR3 is 19 amino acids.

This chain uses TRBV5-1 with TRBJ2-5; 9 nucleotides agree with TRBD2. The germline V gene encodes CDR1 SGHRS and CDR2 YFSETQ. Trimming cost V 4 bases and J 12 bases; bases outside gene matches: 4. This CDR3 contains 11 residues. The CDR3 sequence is CASSLGLAKYF. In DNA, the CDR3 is TGCGCCAGCAGCCTAGGACTAGCGAAGTACTTC.

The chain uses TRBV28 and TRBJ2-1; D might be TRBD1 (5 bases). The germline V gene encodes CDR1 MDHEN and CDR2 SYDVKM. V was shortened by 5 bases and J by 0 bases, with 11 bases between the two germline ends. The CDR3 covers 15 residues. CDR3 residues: CASSDSESSYNEQFF. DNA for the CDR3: TGTGCCAGCAGTGACAGCGAGAGCTCCTACAATGAGCAGTTCTTC.

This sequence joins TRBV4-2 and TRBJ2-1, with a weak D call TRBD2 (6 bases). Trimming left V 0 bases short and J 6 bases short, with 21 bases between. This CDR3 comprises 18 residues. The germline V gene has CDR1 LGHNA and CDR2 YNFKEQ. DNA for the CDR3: TGTGCCAGCAGCCAAGAGGTCGGGATAGCCTCGGGGGTCAATGAGCAGTTCTTC. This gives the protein CASSQEVGIASGVNEQFF.

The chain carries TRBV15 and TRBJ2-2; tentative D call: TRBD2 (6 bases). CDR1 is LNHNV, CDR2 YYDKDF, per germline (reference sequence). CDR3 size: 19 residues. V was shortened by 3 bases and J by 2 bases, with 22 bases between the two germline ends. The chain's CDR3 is CATSRDVGSAGSNTGELFF. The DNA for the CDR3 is TGTGCCACCAGCAGGGATGTTGGATCGGCGGGGTCCAACACCGGGGAGCTGTTTTTT.

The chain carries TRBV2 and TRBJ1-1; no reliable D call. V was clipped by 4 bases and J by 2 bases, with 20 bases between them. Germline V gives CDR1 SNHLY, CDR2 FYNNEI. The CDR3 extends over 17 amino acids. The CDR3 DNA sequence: TGTGCCAGCAGTGTCAAGACTAAAAAAGGGCTAAACACTGAAGCTTTCTTT. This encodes CASSVKTKKGLNTEAFF. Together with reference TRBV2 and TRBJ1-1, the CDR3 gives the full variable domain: EPEVTQTPSHQVTQMGQEVILRCVPISNHLYFYWYRQILGQKVEFLVSFYNNEISEKSEIFDDQFSVERPDGSNFTLKIRSTKLEDSAMYFCASSVKTKKGLNTEAFFGQGTRLTVV.